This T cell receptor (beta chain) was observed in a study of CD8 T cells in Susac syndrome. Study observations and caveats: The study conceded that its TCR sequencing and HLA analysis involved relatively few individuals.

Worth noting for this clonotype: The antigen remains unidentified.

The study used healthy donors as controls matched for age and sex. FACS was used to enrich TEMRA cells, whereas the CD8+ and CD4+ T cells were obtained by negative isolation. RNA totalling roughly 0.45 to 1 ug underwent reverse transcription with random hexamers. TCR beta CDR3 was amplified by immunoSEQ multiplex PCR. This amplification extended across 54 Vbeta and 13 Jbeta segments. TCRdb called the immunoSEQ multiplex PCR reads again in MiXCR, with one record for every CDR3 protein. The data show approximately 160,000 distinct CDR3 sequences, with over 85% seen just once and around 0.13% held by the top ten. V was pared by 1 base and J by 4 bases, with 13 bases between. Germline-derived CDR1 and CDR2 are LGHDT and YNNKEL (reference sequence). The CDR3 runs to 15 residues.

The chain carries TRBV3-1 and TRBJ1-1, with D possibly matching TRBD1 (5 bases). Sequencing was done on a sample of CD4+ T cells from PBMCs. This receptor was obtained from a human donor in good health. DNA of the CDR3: TGTGCCAGCAGCCAAGGTTATTCGGGGGGCACTGAAGCTTTCTTT. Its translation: CASSQGYSGGTEAFF. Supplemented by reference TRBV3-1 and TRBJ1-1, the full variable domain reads DTAVSQTPKYLVTQMGNDKSIKCEQNLGHDTMYWYKQDSKKFLKIMFSYNNKELIINETVPNRFSPKSPDKAHLNLHINSLELGDSAVYFCASSQGYSGGTEAFFGQGTRLTVV.